This TCR beta chain was captured in a study of Ad26.COV2.S vaccination and SARS-CoV-2 variants. On the study more broadly: Donor had been placed in the Ad26.COV2.S arm of the COV1001 trial.

Trimming took off 6 bases at V and 0 bases at J, with 11 bases between the two ends. Germline CDR1 WNHNN, CDR2 SYGVQD (reference sequence). The CDR3 has 15 residues. TCRdb's copy holds only in-frame clones and misses some; the assay was immunoSEQ multiplex PCR. The table lists a few hundred thousand clones, 92% of them singletons. The treatment here: about 20 received Ad26.COV2.S at low or high dose, single or two shots; roughly five received placebo; per-sample allocation not given. All samples were drawn on day 63, counting from the first vaccine or placebo injection. The rearrangement joins TRBV10-1 to TRBJ1-4; D not resolved. This TCR came from a person between 18 and 59 years old who received the Ad26.COV2.S COVID-19 vaccine or a placebo. Sample: peripheral blood, taken in a trial of Ad26.COV2.S vaccine versus placebo. The CDR3: CASSQGFSTNEKLFF. CDR3 DNA: TGCGCCAGCAGCCAAGGATTTTCAACTAATGAAAAACTGTTTTTT.